The 7 T cell receptor beta chains listed next were all sequenced from one sample in a study of shared clonotypes between healthy human individuals. Data came from immunoSEQ multiplex PCR; TCRdb stores just in-frame clones and leaves some out. The data hold about 120,000 clones, with more than 65% observed a single time. Input material: memory CD8+ T cells sorted from blood. Indicated subset: CD45RO+ cells pooled with CCR7-negative TemRA cells. These receptors originate from a woman aged 30 to 39 in good health.

This clone was observed at least ten times. Different DNA sequences within this sample yield the same CDR3. The J gene is TRBJ2-3, the V gene TRBV25-1, with 15 bases matching TRBD2. Germline values: CDR1 MGHDK, CDR2 SYGVNS. The CDR3 covers 16 residues. With 3 bases clipped from V and 3 bases from J, the junction kept 1 base outside the gene matches. The CDR3 DNA sequence: TGTGCCAGCAGTGACGGACTAGCGGGAGGGACAGATACGCAGTATTTT. Its translation is CASSDGLAGGTDTQYF.

The chain joins TRBV27 to TRBJ2-3; no firm D call. Germline V gene sequence: CDR1 MNHEY, CDR2 SMNVEV (reference sequence). This CDR3 has 11 amino acids. Trimming stripped 3 bases from V and 4 bases from J, with 2 bases between. CDR3 residues: CASSLADTQYF. The CDR3 DNA follows: TGTGCCAGCAGTTTGGCAGATACGCAGTATTTT.

The chain joins TRBV6-5 to TRBJ1-1; D gene uncertain. Germline-derived CDR1 and CDR2 are MNHEY and SVGAGI. CDR3 length: 12 amino acids. The germline V and J ends were trimmed by 8 bases and 2 bases, with 9 bases remaining between them. For the CDR3, the DNA is TGTGCCAGCTCCGCAGACAACACTGAAGCTTTCTTT. It encodes CASSADNTEAFF.

The chain links TRBV4-1 to TRBJ2-3, with a possible D match to TRBD2 (5 bases). The V end lost 0 bases, the J end lost 3 bases, and 19 bases lay between the germline ends. The CDR3 runs 18 residues. Per the germline V gene, CDR1 is MGHRA and CDR2 is YSYEKL. CDR3 nucleotides: TGCGCCAGCAGCCAAGATGGGAGTGCACCGTTGACAACAGATACGCAGTATTTT. As protein: CASSQDGSAPLTTDTQYF.

This clone has a handful of counts. V and J are TRBV28 and TRBJ1-2; D possibly corresponds to TRBD1 (5 bases). The germline gives CDR1 MDHEN, CDR2 SYDVKM. V lost 3 bases and J lost 8, with 10 bases in between. The CDR3 contains 12 residues. CDR3 bases: TGTGCCAGCAGTTTGGGCAGGGACGGCTACACCTTC. Encoded protein: CASSLGRDGYTF.

The rearrangement links TRBV28 to TRBJ2-4; tentative D call: TRBD1 (7 bases). This CDR3 has 18 amino acids. Germline CDR1 and CDR2: MDHEN and SYDVKM. Trimming took 5 bases from V and 0 from J, leaving 20 bases between them. In DNA form, the CDR3 reads TGTGCCAGCAGTCTGACAGGGAGTGAGGGACTAGCCAAAAACATTCAGTACTTC. Translation gives CASSLTGSEGLAKNIQYF. The full variable domain, its missing parts supplied by reference TRBV28 and TRBJ2-4, is DVKVTQSSRYLVKRTGEKVFLECVQDMDHENMFWYRQDPGLGLRLIYFSYDVKMKEKGDIPEGYSVSREKKERFSLILESASTNQTSMYLCASSLTGSEGLAKNIQYFGAGTRLSVL.

The V and J genes are TRBV6-6 and TRBJ2-7, with 8 bases that match TRBD1. CDR1 is MNHNY, CDR2 SVGAGI, per germline (reference sequence). Losses at the gene ends were 8 bases for V and 7 bases for J; bases not matched to a gene: 7. This CDR3 spans 12 amino acids. The CDR3 reads CASWTGLGEQYF. The CDR3 DNA reads as TGTGCCAGCTGGACAGGGCTAGGAGAGCAGTACTTC.